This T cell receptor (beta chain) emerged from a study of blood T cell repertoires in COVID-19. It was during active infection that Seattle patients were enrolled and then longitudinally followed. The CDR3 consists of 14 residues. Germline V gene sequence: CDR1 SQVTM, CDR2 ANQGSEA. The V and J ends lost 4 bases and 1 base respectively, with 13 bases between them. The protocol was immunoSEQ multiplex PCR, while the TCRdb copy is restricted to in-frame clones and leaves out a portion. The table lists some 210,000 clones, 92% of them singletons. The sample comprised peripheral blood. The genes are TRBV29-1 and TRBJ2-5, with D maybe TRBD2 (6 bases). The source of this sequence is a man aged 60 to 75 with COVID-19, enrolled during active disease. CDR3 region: CSVARGSGQETQYF. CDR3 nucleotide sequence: TGCAGCGTTGCGCGGGGATCGGGCCAAGAGACCCAGTACTTC.